This TCR beta chain was documented in a study of CD8+CD57+ T cells in acquired aplastic anemia. About the research overall: DNA from sorted CD4+ and CD8+ cells averaged roughly 3.2 ug.

CDR3 length: 11 residues. Trimming stripped 0 bases from V and 14 bases from J, with 7 bases between. Per germline, CDR1 MGHRA and CDR2 YSYEKL. General observations from the study: A set of around 30 CD8+ CDR3 sequences was shared between patients and controls, and these sequences appeared highly expressed in patients. Between patients and controls, CD8+ Simpson's diversity did not vary significantly.

To note about this clonotype: Its antigen is as yet unknown.

For sequencing, patients were chosen who had shown expansion of CD8+CD57+ cells by flow cytometry. Patients were therapy-naive when their blood was sampled. The template for TCR beta VDJ and CDR3 sequence profiling was genomic DNA. TCRdb independently ran MiXCR on the reads; one entry per CDR3 protein. The sample shows 310,000 or so distinct CDR3 sequences, roughly 53% of them seen only once. V gene TRBV4-1 combines with J gene TRBJ1-4; D not certain. The specimen was sorted CD4+, CD8+, or CD8+CD57+ T cells (not recorded which) from PBMCs. This TCR derives from a human donor with aplastic anemia. The CDR3 nucleotides read TGCGCCAGCAGCCAAGAAGAAACGCTGTTTTTT. Protein sequence: CASSQEETLFF.